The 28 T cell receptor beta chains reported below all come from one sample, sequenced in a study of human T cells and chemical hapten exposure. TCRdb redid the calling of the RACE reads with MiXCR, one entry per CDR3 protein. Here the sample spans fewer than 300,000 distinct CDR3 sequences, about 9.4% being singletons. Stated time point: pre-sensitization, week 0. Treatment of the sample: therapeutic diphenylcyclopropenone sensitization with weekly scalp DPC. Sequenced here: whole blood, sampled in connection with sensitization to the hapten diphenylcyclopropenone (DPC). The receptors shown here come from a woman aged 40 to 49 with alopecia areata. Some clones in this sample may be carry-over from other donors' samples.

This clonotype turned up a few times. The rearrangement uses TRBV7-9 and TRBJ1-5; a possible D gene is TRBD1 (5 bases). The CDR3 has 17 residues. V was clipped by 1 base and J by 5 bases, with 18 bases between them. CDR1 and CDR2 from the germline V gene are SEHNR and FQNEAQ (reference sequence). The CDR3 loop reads CASSLGTGGIEDQPQHF. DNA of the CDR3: TGTGCCAGCAGCTTAGGTACGGGGGGAATTGAGGATCAGCCCCAGCATTTT.

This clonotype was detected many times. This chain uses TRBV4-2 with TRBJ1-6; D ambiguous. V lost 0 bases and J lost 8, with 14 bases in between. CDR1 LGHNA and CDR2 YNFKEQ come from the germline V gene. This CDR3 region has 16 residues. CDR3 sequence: CASSQELHIGDSPLHF. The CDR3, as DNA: TGTGCCAGCAGCCAAGAGTTGCACATTGGAGATTCACCCCTCCACTTT.

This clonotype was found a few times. CDR3 sequence: CASSQGVANTGELFF. Here the CDR3 DNA reads TGCGCCAGCAGCCAAGGGGTCGCGAACACCGGGGAGCTGTTTTTT. This chain links TRBV4-1 with TRBJ2-2; no definite D call. The CDR3 loop spans 15 amino acids. The germline gives CDR1 MGHRA, CDR2 YSYEKL. The germline V and J ends were trimmed by 1 base and 0 bases, with 6 bases remaining between them.

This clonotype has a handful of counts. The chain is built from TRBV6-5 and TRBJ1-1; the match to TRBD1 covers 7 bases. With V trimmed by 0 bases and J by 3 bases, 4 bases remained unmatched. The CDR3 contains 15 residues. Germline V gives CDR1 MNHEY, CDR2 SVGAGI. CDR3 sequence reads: CASSYSTGRYTEAFF. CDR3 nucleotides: TGTGCCAGCAGTTACTCGACAGGGAGGTACACTGAAGCTTTCTTT.

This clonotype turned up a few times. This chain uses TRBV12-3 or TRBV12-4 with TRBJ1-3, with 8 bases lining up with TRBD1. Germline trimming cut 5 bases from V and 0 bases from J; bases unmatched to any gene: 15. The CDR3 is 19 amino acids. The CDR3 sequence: CASSQPGQELLSSGNTIYF. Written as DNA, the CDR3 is TGTGCCAGCAGTCAGCCGGGACAGGAGCTTCTGAGCTCTGGAAACACCATATATTTT.

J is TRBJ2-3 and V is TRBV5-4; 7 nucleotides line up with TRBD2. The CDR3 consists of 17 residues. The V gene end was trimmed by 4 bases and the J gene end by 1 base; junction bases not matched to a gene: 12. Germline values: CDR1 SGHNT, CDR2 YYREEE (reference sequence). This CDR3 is CASSPGGGLAGTDTQYF. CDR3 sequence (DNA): TGTGCCAGCAGCCCCGGAGGAGGCCTAGCGGGCACAGATACGCAGTATTTT.

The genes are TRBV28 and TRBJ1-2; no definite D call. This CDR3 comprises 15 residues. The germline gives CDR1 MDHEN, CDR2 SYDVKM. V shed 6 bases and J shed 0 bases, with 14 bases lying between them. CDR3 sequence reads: CASRYPGLANYGYTF. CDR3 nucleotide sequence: TGTGCCAGCAGGTACCCGGGTCTAGCTAACTATGGCTACACCTTC.

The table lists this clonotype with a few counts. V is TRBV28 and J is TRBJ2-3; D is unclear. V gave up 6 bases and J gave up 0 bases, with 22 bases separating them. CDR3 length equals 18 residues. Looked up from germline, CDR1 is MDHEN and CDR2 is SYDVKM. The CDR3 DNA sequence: TGTGCCAGCAGCCCCCCCAGCATGGGTGTCTCTAGCACAGATACGCAGTATTTT. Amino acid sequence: CASSPPSMGVSSTDTQYF. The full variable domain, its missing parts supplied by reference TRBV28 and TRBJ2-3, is DVKVTQSSRYLVKRTGEKVFLECVQDMDHENMFWYRQDPGLGLRLIYFSYDVKMKEKGDIPEGYSVSREKKERFSLILESASTNQTSMYLCASSPPSMGVSSTDTQYFGPGTRLTVL.

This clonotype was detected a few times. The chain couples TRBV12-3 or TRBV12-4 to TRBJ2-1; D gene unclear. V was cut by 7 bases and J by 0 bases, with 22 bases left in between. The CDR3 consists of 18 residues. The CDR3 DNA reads TGTGCCAGCAAAGGGTGGACGGAAGGCCTGGGCTCCTACAATGAGCAGTTCTTC. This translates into CASKGWTEGLGSYNEQFF.

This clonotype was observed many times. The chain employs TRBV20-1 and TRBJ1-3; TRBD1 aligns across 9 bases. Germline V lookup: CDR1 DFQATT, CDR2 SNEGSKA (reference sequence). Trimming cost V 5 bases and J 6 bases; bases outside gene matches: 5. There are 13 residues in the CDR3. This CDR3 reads CSAWDRVENTIYF. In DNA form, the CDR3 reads TGCAGTGCTTGGGACAGGGTGGAAAACACCATATATTTT.

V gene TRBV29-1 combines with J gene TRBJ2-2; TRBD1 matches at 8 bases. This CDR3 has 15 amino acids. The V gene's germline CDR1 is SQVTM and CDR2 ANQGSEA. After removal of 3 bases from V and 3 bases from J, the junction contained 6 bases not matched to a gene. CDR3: CSVEDGTGYTGELFF. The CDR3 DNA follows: TGCAGCGTTGAGGACGGGACAGGATACACCGGGGAGCTGTTTTTT.

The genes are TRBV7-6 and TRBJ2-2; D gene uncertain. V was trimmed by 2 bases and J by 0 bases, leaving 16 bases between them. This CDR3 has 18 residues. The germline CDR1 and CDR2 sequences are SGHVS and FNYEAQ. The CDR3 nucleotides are TGTGCCAGCAGCTTATTGTCTCAAGGCAGACCGAACACCGGGGAGCTGTTTTTT. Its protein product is CASSLLSQGRPNTGELFF.

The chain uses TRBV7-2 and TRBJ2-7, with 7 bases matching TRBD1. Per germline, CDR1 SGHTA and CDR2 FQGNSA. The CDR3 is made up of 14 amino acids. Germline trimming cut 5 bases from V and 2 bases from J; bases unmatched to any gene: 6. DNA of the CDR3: TGTGCCAGCAGCGAAGGGGGCCACGCCTACGAGCAGTACTTC. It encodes CASSEGGHAYEQYF. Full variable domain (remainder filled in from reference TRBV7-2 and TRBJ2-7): GAGVSQSPSNKVTEKGKDVELRCDPISGHTALYWYRQSLGQGLEFLIYFQGNSAPDKSGLPSDRFSAERTGGSVSTLTIQRTQQEDSAVYLCASSEGGHAYEQYFGPGTRLTVT.

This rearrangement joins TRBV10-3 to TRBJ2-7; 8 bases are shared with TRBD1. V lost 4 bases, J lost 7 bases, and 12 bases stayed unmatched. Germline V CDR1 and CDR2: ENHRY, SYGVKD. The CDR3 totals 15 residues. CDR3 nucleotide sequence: TGTGCCATCAGTGGTACCGGGACAGGAGGTGATGAGCAGTACTTC. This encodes CAISGTGTGGDEQYF.

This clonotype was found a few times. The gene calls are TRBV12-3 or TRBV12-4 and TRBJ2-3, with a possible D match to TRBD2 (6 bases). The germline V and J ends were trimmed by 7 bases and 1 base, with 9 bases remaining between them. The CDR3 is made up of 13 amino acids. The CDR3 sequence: CASMPSGTDTQYF. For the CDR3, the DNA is TGTGCCAGCATGCCTAGCGGCACAGATACGCAGTATTTT.

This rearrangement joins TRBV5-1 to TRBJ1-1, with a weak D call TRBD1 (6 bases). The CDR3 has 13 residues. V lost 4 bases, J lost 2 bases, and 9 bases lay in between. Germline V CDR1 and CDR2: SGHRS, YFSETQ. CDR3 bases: TGCGCCAGCAGCATGGGGGGCAACACTGAAGCTTTCTTT. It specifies CASSMGGNTEAFF. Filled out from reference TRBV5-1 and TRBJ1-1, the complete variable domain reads KAGVTQTPRYLIKTRGQQVTLSCSPISGHRSVSWYQQTPGQGLQFLFEYFSETQRNKGNFPGRFSGRQFSNSRSEMNVSTLELGDSALYLCASSMGGNTEAFFGQGTRLTVV.

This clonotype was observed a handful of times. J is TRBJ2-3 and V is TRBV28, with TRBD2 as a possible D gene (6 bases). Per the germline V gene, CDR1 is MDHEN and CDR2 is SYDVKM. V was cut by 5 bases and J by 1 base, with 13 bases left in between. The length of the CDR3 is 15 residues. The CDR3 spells CASSRMERGTDTQYF. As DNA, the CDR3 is TGTGCCAGCAGTAGGATGGAGCGGGGCACAGATACGCAGTATTTT.

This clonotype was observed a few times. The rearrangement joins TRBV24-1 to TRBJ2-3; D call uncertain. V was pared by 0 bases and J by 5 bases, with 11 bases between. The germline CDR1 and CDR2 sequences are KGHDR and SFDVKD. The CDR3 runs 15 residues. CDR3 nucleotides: TGTGCCACCAGTGATTTGCTTCAGCGTGAAGATACGCAGTATTTT. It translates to CATSDLLQREDTQYF.

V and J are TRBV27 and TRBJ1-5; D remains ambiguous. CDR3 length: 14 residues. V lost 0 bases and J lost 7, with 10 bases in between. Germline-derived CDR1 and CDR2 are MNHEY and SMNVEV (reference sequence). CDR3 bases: TGTGCCAGCAGTTTATCCGGAAATGGGCAGCCCCAGCATTTT. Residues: CASSLSGNGQPQHF.

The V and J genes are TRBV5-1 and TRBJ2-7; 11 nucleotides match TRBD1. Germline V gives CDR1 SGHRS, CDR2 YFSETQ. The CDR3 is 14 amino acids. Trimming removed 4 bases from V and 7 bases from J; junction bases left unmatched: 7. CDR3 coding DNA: TGCGCCAGCAGCACCGGACAGGGGGCGGAGGAGCAGTACTTC. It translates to CASSTGQGAEEQYF.

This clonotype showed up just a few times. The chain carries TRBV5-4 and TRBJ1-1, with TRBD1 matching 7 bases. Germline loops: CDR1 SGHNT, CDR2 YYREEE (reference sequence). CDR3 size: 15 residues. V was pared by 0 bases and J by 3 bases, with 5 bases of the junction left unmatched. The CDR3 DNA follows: TGTGCCAGCAGCTTGGGGGCCAGGGGGGACACTGAAGCTTTCTTT. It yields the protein CASSLGARGDTEAFF.

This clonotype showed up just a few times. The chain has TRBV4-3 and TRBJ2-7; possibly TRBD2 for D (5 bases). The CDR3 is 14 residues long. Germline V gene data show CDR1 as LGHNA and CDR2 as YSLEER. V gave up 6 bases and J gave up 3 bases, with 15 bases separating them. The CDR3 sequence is CASSLLLGRYEQYF. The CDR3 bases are TGCGCCAGCAGTCTTCTACTAGGGCGCTACGAGCAGTACTTC.

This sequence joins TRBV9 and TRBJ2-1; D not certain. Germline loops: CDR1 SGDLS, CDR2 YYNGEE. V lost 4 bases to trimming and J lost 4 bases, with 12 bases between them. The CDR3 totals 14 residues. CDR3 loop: CASSPALRYNEQFF. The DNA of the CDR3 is TGTGCCAGCAGCCCTGCACTGAGATACAATGAGCAGTTCTTC.

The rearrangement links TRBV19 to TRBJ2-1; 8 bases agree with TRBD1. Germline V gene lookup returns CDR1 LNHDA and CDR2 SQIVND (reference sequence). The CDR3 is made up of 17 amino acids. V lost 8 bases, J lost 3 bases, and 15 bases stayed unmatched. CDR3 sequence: CASVPSPGGAGYNEQFF. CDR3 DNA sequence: TGTGCCAGTGTACCCTCCCCAGGGGGCGCAGGCTACAATGAGCAGTTCTTC.

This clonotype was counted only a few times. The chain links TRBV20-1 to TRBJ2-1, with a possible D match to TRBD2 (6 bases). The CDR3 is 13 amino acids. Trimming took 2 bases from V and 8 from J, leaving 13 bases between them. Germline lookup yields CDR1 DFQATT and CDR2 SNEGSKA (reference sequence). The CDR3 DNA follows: TGCAGTGCTAGACGCGGGAATTTAGATGAGCAGTTCTTC. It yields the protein CSARRGNLDEQFF.

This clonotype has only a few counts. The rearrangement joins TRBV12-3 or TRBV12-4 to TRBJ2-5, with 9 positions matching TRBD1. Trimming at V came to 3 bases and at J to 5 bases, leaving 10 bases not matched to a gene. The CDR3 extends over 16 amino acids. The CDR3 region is CASSLGTGSLGETQYF. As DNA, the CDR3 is TGTGCCAGCAGTTTGGGGACAGGGTCTTTGGGCGAGACCCAGTACTTC.

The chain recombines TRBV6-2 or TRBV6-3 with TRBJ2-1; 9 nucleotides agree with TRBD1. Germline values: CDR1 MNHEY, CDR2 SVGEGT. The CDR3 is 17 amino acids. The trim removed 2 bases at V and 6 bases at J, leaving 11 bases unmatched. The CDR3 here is CASSYPRTGAGLNEQFF. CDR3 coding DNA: TGTGCCAGCAGTTACCCGAGGACAGGGGCCGGCCTCAATGAGCAGTTCTTC.

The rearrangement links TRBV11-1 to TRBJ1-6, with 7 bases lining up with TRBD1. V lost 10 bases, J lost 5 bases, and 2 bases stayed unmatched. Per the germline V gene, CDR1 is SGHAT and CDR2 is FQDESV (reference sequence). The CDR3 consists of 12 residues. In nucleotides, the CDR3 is TGTGCCATTGGACAGGATAATTCACCCCTCCACTTT. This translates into CAIGQDNSPLHF.